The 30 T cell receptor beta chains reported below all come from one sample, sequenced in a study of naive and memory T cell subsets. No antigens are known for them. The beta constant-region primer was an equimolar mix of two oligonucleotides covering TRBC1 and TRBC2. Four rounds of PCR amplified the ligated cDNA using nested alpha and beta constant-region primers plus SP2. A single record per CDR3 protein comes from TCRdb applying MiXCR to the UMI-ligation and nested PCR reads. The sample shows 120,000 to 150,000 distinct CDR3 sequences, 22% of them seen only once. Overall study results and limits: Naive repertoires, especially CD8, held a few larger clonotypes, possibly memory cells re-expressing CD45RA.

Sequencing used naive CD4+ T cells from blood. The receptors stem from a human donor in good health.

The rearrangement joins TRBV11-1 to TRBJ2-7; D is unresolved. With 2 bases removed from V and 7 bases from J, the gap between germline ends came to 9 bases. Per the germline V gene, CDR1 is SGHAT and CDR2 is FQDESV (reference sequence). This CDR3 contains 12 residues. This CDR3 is CASSLFSSEQYF. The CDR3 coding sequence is TGTGCCAGCAGCTTATTCTCATCAGAGCAGTACTTC.

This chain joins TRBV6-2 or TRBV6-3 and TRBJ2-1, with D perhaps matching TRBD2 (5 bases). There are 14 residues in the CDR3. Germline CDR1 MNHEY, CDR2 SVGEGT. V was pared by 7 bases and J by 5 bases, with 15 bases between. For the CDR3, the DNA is TGTGCCAGCAACCCTAGCCGTGGTGACAATGAGCAGTTCTTC. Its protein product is CASNPSRGDNEQFF.

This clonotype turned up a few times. The CDR3 nucleotides are TGTGCCAGCAGTTTGGTGGGCCCGGGGGCCGGCGAGCAGTACTTC. Its translation is CASSLVGPGAGEQYF. The V gene is TRBV12-3 or TRBV12-4, the J gene TRBJ2-7; D could derive from TRBD1 or TRBD2 (6 bases each). Trimming removed 3 bases from V and 6 bases from J, with 18 bases in between. The CDR3 spans 15 residues.

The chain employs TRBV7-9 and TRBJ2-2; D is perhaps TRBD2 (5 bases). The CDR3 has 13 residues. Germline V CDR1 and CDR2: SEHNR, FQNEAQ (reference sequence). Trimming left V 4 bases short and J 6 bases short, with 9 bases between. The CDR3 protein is CASSSRVAGELFF. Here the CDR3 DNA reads TGTGCCAGCAGCTCGAGGGTCGCCGGGGAGCTGTTTTTT.

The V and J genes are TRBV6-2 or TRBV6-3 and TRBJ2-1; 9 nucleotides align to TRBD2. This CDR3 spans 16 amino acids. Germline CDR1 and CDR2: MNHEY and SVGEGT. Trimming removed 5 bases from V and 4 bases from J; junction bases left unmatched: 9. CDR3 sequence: CASSGQAGGPYNEQFF. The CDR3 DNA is TGTGCCAGCAGTGGGCAGGCGGGAGGGCCGTACAATGAGCAGTTCTTC.

In DNA form, the CDR3 reads TGTGCCAGCAGCGTAGCGACAGGGTTTTACGAGCAGTACTTC. Translation: CASSVATGFYEQYF. The rearrangement uses TRBV9 and TRBJ2-7, with 7 bases lining up with TRBD1. Trimming removed 0 bases from V and 4 bases from J; junction bases left unmatched: 4. The CDR3 is 14 amino acids. The germline V gene has CDR1 SGDLS and CDR2 YYNGEE.

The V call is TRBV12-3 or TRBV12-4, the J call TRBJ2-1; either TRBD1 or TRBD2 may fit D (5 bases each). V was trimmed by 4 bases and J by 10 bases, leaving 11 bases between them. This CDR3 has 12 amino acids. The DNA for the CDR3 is TGTGCCAGCAGTTCCCGGGGCGACGAGCAGTTCTTC. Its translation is CASSSRGDEQFF.

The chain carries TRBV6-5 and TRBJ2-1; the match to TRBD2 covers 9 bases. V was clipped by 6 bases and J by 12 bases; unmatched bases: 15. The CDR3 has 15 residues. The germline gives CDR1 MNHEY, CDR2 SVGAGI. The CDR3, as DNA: TGTGCCAGCAGCCCGTCGACTAGCGGAGGGGGCGGGCAGTTCTTC. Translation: CASSPSTSGGGGQFF.

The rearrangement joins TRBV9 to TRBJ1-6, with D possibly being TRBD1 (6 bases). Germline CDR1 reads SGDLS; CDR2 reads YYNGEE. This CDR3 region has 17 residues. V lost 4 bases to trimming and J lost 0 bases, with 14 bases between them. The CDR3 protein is CASSPRDISSYNSPLHF. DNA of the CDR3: TGTGCCAGCAGCCCCCGGGACATTAGCTCCTATAATTCACCCCTCCACTTT.

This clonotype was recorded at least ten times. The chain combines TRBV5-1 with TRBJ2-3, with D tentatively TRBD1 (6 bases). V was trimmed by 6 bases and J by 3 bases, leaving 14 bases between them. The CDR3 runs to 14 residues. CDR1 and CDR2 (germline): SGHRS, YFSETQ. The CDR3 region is CASKGQGYTDTQYF. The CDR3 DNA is TGCGCCAGCAAAGGTCAGGGGTATACAGATACGCAGTATTTT.

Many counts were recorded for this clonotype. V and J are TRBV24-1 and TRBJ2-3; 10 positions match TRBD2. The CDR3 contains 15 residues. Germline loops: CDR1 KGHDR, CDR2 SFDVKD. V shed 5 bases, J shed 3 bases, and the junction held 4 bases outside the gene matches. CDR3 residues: CATSGWTSGTDTQYF. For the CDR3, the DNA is TGTGCCACCAGTGGATGGACTAGCGGAACAGATACGCAGTATTTT.

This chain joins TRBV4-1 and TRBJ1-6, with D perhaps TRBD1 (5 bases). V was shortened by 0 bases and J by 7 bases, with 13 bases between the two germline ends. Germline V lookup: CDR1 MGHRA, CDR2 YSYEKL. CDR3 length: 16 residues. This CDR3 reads CASSQDAGTGNSPLHF. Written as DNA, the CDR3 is TGCGCCAGCAGCCAAGATGCCGGGACGGGGAATTCACCCCTCCACTTT.

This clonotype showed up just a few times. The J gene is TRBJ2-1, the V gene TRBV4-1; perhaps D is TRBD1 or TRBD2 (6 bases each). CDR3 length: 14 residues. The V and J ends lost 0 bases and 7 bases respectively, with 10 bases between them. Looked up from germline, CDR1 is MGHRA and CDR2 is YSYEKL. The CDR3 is CASSQDLGGNEQFF. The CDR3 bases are TGCGCCAGCAGCCAAGATCTAGGGGGGAATGAGCAGTTCTTC.

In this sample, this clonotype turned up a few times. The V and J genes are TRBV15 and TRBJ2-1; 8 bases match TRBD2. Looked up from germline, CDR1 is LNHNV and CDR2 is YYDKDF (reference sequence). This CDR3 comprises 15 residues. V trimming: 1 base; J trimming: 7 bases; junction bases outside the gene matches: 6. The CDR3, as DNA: TGTGCCACCAGCAGAGCTCCTTCGGGAGGGAATGAGCAGTTCTTC. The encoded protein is CATSRAPSGGNEQFF.

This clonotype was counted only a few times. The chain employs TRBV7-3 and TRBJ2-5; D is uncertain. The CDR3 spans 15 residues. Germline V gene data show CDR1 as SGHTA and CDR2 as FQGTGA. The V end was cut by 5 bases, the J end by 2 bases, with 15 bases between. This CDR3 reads CASSPMPGQQETQYF. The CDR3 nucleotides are TGTGCCAGCAGCCCCATGCCCGGGCAGCAAGAGACCCAGTACTTC.

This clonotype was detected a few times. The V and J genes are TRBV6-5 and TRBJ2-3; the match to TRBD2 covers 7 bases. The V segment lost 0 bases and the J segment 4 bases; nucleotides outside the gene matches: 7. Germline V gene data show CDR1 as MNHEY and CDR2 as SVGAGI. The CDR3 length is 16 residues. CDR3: CASSYSRTSKADTQYF. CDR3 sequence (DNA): TGTGCCAGCAGTTACTCCAGGACTAGTAAGGCAGATACGCAGTATTTT.

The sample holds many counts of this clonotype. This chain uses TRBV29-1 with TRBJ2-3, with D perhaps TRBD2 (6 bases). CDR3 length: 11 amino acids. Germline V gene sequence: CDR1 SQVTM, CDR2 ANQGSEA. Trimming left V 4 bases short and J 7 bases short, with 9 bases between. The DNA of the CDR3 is TGCAGCGTTGCCCGGGGGTATACGCAGTATTTT. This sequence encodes CSVARGYTQYF.

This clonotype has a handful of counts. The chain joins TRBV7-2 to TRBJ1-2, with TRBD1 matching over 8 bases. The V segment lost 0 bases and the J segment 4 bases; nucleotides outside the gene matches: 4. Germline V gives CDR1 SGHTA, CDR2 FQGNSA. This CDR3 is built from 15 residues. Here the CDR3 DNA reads TGTGCCAGCAGCTTAGCGCCAGGGGGCGGCTATGGCTACACCTTC. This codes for CASSLAPGGGYGYTF. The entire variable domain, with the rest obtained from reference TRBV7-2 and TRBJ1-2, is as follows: GAGVSQSPSNKVTEKGKDVELRCDPISGHTALYWYRQSLGQGLEFLIYFQGNSAPDKSGLPSDRFSAERTGGSVSTLTIQRTQQEDSAVYLCASSLAPGGGYGYTFGSGTRLTVV.

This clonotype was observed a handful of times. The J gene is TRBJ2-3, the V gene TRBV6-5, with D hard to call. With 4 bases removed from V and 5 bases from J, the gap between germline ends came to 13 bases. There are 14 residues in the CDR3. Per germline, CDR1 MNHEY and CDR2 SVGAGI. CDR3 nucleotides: TGTGCCAGCAGTTGGGGTATCTTAGGAGATACGCAGTATTTT. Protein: CASSWGILGDTQYF.

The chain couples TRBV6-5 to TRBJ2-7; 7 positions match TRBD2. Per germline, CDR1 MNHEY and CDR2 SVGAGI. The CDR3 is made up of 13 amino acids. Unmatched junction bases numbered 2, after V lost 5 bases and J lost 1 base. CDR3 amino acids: CASSVLASYEQYF. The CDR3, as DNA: TGTGCCAGCAGTGTACTAGCGTCCTACGAGCAGTACTTC.

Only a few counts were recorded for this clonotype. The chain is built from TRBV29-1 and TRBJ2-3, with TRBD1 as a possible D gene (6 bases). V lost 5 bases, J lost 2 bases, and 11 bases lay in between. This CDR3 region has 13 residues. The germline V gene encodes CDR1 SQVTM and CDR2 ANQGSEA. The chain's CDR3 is CSVSGTYTDTQYF. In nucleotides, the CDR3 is TGCAGCGTTTCCGGGACATACACAGATACGCAGTATTTT.

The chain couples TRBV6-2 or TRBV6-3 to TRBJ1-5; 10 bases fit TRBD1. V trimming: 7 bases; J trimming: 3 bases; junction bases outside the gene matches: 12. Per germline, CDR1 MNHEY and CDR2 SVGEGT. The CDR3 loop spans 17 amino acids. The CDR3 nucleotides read TGTGCCAGCACCGAACCCGGGACAGGGGTATCCAATCAGCCCCAGCATTTT. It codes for CASTEPGTGVSNQPQHF.

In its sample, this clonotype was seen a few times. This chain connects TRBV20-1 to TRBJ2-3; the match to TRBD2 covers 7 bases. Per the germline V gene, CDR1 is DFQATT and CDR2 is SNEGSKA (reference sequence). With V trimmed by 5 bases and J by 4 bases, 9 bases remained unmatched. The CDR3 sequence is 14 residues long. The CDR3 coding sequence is TGCAGTGCTCTGTGGAACCGGGGGGCAGATACGCAGTATTTT. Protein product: CSALWNRGADTQYF.

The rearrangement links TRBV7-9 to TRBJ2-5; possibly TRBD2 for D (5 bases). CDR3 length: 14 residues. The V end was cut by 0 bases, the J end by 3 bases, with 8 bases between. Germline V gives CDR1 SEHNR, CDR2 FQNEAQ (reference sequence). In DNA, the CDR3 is TGTGCCAGCAGCTTAGCGGACTGGAAAGAGACCCAGTACTTC. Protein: CASSLADWKETQYF.

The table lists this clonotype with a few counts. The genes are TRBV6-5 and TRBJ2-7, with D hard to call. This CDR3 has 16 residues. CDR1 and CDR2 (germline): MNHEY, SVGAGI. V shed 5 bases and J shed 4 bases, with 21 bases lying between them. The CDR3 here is CASSPSLSARKYEQYF. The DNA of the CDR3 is TGTGCCAGCAGTCCCTCGTTATCGGCGCGGAAGTACGAGCAGTACTTC.

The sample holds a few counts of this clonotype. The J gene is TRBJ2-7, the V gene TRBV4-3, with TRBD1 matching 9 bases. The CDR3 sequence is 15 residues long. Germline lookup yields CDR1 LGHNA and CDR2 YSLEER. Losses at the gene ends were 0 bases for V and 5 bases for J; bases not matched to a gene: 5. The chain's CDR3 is CASSQEGQGRDEQYF. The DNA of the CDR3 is TGCGCCAGCAGCCAAGAAGGACAGGGGCGGGACGAGCAGTACTTC.

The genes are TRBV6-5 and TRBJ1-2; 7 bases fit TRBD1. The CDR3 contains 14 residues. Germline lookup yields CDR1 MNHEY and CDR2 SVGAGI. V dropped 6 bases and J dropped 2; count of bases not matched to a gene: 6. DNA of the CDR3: TGTGCCAGCAGACCTATGGGACAGAACTATGGCTACACCTTC. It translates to CASRPMGQNYGYTF.

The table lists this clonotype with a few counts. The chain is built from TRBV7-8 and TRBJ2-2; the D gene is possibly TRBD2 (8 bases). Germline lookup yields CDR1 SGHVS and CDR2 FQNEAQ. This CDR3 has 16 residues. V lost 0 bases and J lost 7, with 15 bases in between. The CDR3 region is CASSLASGTVSGELFF. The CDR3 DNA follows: TGTGCCAGCAGCTTAGCTAGCGGGACAGTGAGCGGGGAGCTGTTTTTT.

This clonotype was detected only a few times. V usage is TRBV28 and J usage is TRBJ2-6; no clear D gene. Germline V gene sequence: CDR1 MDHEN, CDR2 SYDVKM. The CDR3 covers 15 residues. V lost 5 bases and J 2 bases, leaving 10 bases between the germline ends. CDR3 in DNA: TGTGCCAGCAGTCCTTCTGGGACTGGGGCCAACGTCCTGACTTTC. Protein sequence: CASSPSGTGANVLTF.

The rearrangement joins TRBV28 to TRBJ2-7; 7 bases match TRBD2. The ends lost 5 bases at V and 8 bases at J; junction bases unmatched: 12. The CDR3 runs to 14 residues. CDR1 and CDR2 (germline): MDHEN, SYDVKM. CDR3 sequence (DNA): TGTGCCAGCAGTCGCCTCATAGCGGGTACGAAGCAGTACTTC. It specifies CASSRLIAGTKQYF.